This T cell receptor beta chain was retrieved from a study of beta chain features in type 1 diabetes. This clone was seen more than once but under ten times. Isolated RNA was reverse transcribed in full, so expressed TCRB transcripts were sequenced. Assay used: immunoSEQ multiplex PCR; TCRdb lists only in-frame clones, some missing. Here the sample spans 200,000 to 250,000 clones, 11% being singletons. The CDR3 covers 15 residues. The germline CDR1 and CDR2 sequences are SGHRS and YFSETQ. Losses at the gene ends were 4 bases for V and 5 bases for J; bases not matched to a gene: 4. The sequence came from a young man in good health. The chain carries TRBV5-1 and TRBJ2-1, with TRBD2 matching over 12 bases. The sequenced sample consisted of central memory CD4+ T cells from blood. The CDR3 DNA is TGCGCCAGCAGCCGACTAGCGGGAGCGAACAATGAGCAGTTCTTC. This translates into CASSRLAGANNEQFF.